The clone carrying this T cell receptor (beta chain) was seen a few times. Original processing methods: Amplification of reference gene primers was used by the study to estimate nucleated cell counts. The data were produced by immunoSEQ multiplex PCR, yet TCRdb's version contains in-frame clones alone and is incomplete. The V and J calls and the clone size are those of that table, but D and trimming were determined from the DNA. The sample has 150,000 to 200,000 clones, approximately 90% seen once. The data derive from a study of blood T cell repertoires in COVID-19. About the research overall: COVID-19 samples, acute and convalescent, were from the United States, Italy and Spain. Sample material is recorded as cDNA or gDNA derived from T cells, B-cell-depleted T cells, or PBMCs.

In germline, CDR1 is LNHDA, CDR2 SQIVND (reference sequence). Trimming stripped 2 bases from V and 5 bases from J, with 16 bases between. This CDR3 comprises 15 residues. The TCR was taken from a human donor in a cohort sampled during active COVID-19. Source material: peripheral blood. The V call is TRBV19, the J call TRBJ2-7; possibly TRBD1 for D (5 bases). The chain's CDR3 is CASSIIGQGIDEQYF. The CDR3 DNA reads as TGTGCCAGTAGTATAATCGGGCAGGGTATCGACGAGCAGTACTTC.